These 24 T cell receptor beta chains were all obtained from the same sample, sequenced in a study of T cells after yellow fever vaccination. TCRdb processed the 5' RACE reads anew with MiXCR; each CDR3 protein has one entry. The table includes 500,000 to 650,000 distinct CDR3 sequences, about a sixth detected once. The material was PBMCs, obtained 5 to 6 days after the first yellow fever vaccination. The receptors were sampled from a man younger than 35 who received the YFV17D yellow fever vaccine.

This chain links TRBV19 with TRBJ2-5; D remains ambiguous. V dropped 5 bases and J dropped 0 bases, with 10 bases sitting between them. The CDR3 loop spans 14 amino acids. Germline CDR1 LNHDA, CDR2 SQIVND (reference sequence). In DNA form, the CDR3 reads TGTGCCAGTAGTTCGCCACGGTACCAAGAGACCCAGTACTTC. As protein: CASSSPRYQETQYF.

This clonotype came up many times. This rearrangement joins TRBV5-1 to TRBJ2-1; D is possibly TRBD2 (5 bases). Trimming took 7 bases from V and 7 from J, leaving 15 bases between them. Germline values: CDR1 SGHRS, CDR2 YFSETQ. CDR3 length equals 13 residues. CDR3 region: CASRRGSRNEQFF. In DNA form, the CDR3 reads TGCGCCAGCCGCCGGGGAAGTCGTAATGAGCAGTTCTTC.

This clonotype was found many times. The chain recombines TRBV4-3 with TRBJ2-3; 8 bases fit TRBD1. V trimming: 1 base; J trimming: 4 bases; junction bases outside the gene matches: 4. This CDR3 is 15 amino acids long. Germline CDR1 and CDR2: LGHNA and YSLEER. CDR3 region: CASSQGGQGSDTQYF. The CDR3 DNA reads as TGCGCCAGCAGCCAAGGTGGACAGGGATCAGATACGCAGTATTTT.

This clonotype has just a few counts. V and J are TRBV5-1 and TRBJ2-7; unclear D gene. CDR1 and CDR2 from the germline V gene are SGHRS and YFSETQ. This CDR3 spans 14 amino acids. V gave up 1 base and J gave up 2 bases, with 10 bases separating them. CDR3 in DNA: TGCGCCAGCAGCTTGAATACAGACCCCTACGAGCAGTACTTC. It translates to CASSLNTDPYEQYF.

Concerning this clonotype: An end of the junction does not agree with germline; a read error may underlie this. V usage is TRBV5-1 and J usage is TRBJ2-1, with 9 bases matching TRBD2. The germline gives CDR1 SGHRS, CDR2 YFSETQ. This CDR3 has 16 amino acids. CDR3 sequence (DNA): TGCGCCAGCAGCTTTGGACTAGCGTCCGGACGGTATGAGCCGTTCTTC. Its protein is CASSFGLASGRYEPFF.

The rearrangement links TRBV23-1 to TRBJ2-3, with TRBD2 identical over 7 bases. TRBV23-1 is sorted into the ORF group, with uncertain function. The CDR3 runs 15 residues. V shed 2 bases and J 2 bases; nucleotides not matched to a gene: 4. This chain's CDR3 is CASSQSAGVTDTQYF. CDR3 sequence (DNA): TGCGCCAGCAGTCAAAGCGCGGGGGTCACAGATACGCAGTATTTT.

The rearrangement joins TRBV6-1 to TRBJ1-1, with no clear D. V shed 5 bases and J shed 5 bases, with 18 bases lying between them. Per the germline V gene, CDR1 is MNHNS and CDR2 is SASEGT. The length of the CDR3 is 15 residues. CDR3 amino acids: CASSPASSAGTEAFF. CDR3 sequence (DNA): TGTGCCAGCAGTCCCGCCAGTTCCGCGGGGACTGAAGCTTTCTTT.

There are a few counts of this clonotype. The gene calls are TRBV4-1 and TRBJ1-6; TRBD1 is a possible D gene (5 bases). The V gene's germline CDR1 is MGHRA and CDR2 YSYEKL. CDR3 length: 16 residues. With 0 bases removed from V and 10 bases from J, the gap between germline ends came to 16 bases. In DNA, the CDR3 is TGCGCCAGCAGCCAAGAGCAGGGAGGCAGTGAGTCACCCCTCCACTTT. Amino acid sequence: CASSQEQGGSESPLHF.

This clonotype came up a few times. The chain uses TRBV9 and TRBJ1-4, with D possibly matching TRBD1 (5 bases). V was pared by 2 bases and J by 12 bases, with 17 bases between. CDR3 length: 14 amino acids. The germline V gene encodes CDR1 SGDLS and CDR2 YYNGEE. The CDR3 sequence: CASSVEISGGQLFF. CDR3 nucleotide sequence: TGTGCCAGCAGCGTCGAAATATCGGGGGGACAACTGTTTTTT.

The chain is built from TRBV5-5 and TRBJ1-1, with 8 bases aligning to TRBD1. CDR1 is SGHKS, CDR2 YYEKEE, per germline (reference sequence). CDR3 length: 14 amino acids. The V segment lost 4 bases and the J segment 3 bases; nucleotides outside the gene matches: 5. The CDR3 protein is CASSLGQEYTEAFF. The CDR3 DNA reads TGTGCCAGCAGCCTGGGACAGGAGTACACTGAAGCTTTCTTT.

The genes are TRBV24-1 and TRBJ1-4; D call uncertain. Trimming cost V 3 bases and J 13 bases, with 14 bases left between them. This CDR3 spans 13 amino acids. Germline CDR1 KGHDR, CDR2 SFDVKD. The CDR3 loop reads CATSDARGRVLFF. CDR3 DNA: TGTGCCACCAGTGATGCCCGCGGACGGGTACTGTTTTTT.

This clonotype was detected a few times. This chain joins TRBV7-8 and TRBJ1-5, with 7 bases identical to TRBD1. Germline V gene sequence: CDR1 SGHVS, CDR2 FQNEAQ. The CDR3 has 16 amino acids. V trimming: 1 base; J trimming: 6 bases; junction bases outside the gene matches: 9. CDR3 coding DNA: TGTGCCAGCAGCTTAGGGTCAGGGGGAAGTCTTCAGCCCCAGCATTTT. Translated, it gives CASSLGSGGSLQPQHF.

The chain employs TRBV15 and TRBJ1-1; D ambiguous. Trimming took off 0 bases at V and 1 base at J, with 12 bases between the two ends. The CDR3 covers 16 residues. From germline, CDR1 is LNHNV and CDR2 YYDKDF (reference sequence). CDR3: CATSRDPGRSNTEAFF. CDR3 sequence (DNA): TGTGCCACCAGCAGAGATCCCGGACGGTCGAACACTGAAGCTTTCTTT.

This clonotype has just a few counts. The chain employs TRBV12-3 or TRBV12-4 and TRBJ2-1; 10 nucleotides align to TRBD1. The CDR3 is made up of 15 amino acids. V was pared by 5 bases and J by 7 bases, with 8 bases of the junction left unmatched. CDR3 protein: CASSAYRTGGNEQFF. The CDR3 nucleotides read TGTGCCAGCAGTGCGTATCGGACAGGGGGGAATGAGCAGTTCTTC.

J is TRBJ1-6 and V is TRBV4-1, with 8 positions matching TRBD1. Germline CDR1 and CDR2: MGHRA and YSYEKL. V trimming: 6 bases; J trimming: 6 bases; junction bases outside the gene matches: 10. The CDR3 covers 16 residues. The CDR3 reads CASRRGQGASNSPLHF. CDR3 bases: TGCGCCAGCAGGCGAGGACAGGGAGCATCTAATTCACCCCTCCACTTT.

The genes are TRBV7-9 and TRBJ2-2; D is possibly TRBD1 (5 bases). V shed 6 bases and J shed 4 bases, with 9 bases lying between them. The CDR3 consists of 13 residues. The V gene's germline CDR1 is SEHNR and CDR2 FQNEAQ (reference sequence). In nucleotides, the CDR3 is TGTGCCAGCAGAGACAGCACCACCGGGGAGCTGTTTTTT. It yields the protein CASRDSTTGELFF.

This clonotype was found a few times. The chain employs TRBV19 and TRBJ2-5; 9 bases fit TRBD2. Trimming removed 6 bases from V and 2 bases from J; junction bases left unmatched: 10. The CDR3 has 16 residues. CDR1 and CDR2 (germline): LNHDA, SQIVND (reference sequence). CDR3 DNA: TGTGCCAGTAGGGAGCGGGGGGACTTACGACAAGAGACCCAGTACTTC. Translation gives CASRERGDLRQETQYF.

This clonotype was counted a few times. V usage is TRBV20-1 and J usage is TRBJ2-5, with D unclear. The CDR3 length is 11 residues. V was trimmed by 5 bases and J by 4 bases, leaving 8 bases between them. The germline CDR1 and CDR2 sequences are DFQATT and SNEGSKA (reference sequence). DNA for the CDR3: TGCAGTGCTCTAGGGTTAGAGACCCAGTACTTC. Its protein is CSALGLETQYF.

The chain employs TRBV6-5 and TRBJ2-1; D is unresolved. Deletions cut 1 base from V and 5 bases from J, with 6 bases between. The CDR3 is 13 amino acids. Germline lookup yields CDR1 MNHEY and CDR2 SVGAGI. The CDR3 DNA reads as TGTGCCAGCAGTTACTACGGCAACAATGAGCAGTTCTTC. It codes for CASSYYGNNEQFF.

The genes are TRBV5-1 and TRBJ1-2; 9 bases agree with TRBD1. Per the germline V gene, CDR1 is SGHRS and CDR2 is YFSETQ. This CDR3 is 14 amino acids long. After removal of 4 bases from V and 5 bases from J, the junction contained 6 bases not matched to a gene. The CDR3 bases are TGCGCCAGCAGCGAACAGGGGGCGAGTTATGGCTACACCTTC. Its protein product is CASSEQGASYGYTF. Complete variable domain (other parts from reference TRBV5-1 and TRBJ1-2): KAGVTQTPRYLIKTRGQQVTLSCSPISGHRSVSWYQQTPGQGLQFLFEYFSETQRNKGNFPGRFSGRQFSNSRSEMNVSTLELGDSALYLCASSEQGASYGYTFGSGTRLTVV.

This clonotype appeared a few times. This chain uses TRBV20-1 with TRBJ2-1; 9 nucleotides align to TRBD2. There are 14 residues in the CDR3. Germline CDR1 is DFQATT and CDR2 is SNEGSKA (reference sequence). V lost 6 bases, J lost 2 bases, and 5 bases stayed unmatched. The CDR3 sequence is CSAPLAGAYNEQFF. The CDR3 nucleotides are TGCAGTGCCCCTTTAGCGGGGGCCTACAATGAGCAGTTCTTC.

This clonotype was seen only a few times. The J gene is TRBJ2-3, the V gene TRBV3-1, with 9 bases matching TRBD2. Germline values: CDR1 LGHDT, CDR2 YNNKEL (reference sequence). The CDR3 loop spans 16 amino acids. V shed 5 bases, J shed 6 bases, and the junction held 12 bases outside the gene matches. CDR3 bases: TGTGCCAGCAGCGACCGAAGCGGGGGGTCGTCGGATACGCAGTATTTT. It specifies CASSDRSGGSSDTQYF.

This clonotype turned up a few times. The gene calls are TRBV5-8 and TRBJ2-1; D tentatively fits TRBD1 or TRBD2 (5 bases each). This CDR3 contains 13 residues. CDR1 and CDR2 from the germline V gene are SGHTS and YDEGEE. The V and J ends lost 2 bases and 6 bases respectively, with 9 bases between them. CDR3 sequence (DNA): TGTGCCAGCAGCTTCGGGGCTGGCAATGAGCAGTTCTTC. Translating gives CASSFGAGNEQFF.

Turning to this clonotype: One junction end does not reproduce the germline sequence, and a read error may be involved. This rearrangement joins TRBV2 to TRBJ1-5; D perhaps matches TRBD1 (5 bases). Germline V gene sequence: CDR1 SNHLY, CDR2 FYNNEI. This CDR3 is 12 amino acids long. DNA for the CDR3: TGTGCCAGCAGAGAAGGGGATCAGCCCCAGCATTTT. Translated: CASREGDQPQHF.